This T cell receptor beta chain was captured by sequencing in a study of immune cell composition in non-small cell lung cancer. Study results and limitations: Roughly 80% of squamous and 33% of adenocarcinoma cases had tumour-associated clones >0.5%.

TCRdb's table, derived via immunoSEQ multiplex PCR, lists solely in-frame clones and lacks some. Of about 3,100 clones listed, around 84% are singletons. In regard to this clone: Its matching antigen is unknown.

Normal lung was sampled as far from the tumour as possible, at least 3 cm. DNA was extracted from unsorted cell suspensions stored frozen. What was sequenced was non-adjacent lung tissue. This sequence was found in a human donor with non-small cell lung cancer. The donor label of this sample is uncertain.

DNA of the CDR3: TGTGCCAGCAGTGAAGCTAGACTAGCGGGAGGAGCCACAGATACGCAGTATTTT. Translation: CASSEARLAGGATDTQYF. The chain links TRBV6-1 to TRBJ2-3; TRBD2 aligns across 13 bases. Germline CDR1 MNHNS, CDR2 SASEGT. This CDR3 spans 18 amino acids. Unmatched junction bases numbered 5, after V lost 0 bases and J lost 2 bases.